This T cell receptor beta chain appears in the sequencing data of a study of shared clonotypes between healthy human individuals. Turning to the study itself: CD4 naive and memory got three plates each, CD8 naive two, CD8 memory one. Study outcomes and limitations: The study's rarefaction showed incomplete sorted-subset sequencing despite large depth. Sample collection involved blood only; tissue repertoires are likely different.

Only in-frame clones appear in the TCRdb table, and some are missing; sequencing was by immunoSEQ multiplex PCR. The sample holds a few million clones, approximately 95% seen once. The V and J ends lost 5 bases and 0 bases respectively, with 11 bases between them. The CDR3 is made up of 15 amino acids. CDR1 is MNHEY, CDR2 SVGAGI, per germline. As for this clone: What it binds is unknown.

The sample was naive CD4+ T cells from PBMCs. Subset noted: CD45RA+ positively selected. The gene calls are TRBV6-5 and TRBJ2-1; D is perhaps TRBD2 (5 bases). This clonotype was sampled from a man younger than 30 in good health. Some clones in this sample may be carry-over from other donors' samples. CDR3 protein: CASSLRRGSYNEQFF. Here the CDR3 DNA reads TGTGCCAGCAGTCTTCGACGGGGCTCCTACAATGAGCAGTTCTTC.